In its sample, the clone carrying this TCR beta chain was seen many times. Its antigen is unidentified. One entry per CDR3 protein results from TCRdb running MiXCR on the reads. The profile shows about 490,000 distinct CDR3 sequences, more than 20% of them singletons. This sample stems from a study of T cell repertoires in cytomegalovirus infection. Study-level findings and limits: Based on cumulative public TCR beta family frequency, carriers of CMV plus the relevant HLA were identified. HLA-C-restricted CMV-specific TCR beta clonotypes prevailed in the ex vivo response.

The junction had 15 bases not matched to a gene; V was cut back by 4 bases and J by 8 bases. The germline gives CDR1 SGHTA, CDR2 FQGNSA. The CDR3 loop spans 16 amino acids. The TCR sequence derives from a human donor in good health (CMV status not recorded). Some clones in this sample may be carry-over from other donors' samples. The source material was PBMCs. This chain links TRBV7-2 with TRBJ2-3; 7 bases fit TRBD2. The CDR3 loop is CASSSVRAGAGGTQYF. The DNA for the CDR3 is TGTGCCAGCAGCTCCGTCCGGGCGGGAGCCGGGGGTACGCAGTATTTT.